A single sample is the source of the 30 T cell receptor beta chains below, sequenced in a study of blood T cell repertoires in COVID-19. The repertoire was sequenced with immunoSEQ multiplex PCR; TCRdb's copy has only in-frame clones and lacks some. Among around 94,000 clones, about nine tenths were seen once, and the ten largest hold approximately 5%. Sequencing was carried out using peripheral blood. These TCRs come from a woman in her 50s with COVID-19, enrolled during active disease.

This clone was observed a single time. J is TRBJ1-3 and V is TRBV7-2; 10 positions match TRBD1. This CDR3 has 15 amino acids. The junction had 2 bases not matched to a gene; V was cut back by 3 bases and J by 3 bases. Per the germline V gene, CDR1 is SGHTA and CDR2 is FQGNSA. CDR3 sequence (DNA): TGTGCCAGCAGCTTGACAGGGGGCATTGGAAACACCATATATTTT. Residues: CASSLTGGIGNTIYF.

The chain employs TRBV6-2 or TRBV6-3 and TRBJ2-7; D possibly corresponds to TRBD1 (6 bases). V was trimmed by 2 bases and J by 2 bases, leaving 16 bases between them. Germline CDR1 is MNHEY and CDR2 is SVGEGT. The CDR3 loop spans 16 amino acids. CDR3 amino acids: CASSYASPDRAYEQYF. The CDR3 nucleotides are TGTGCCAGCAGTTACGCTAGTCCGGACAGAGCCTACGAGCAGTACTTC.

This sequence joins TRBV7-9 and TRBJ2-7; D may be TRBD1 (6 bases). V lost 0 bases, J lost 3 bases, and 12 bases lay in between. Germline V lookup: CDR1 SEHNR, CDR2 FQNEAQ (reference sequence). This CDR3 has 15 residues. CDR3 in DNA: TGTGCCAGCAGCTTAGCGGACAGCCCCCTCTACGAGCAGTACTTC. Translated, it gives CASSLADSPLYEQYF.

The chain is built from TRBV6-1 and TRBJ1-5, with TRBD1 matching over 7 bases. The CDR3 covers 15 residues. Germline CDR1 and CDR2: MNHNS and SASEGT. J was trimmed by 7 bases and V by 1 base; bases with no gene match: 7. The CDR3 protein is CASSEVYRGDQPQHF. In DNA, the CDR3 is TGTGCCAGCAGTGAAGTTTACAGGGGAGACCAGCCCCAGCATTTT.

The chain has TRBV7-6 and TRBJ2-7; D possibly corresponds to TRBD1 (5 bases). The CDR3 has 16 residues. Trimming shortened V by 2 bases and J by 2 bases, and 16 bases separated the two germline ends. CDR1 and CDR2 (germline): SGHVS, FNYEAQ. This CDR3 reads CASSLCKRTWTYEQYF. In DNA form, the CDR3 reads TGTGCCAGCAGCTTATGTAAGAGGACATGGACCTACGAGCAGTACTTC.

The V and J genes are TRBV6-2 or TRBV6-3 and TRBJ1-6, with TRBD1 identical over 9 bases. Germline CDR1 is MNHEY and CDR2 is SVGEGT. The CDR3 is 16 residues long. Germline trimming cut 5 bases from V and 6 bases from J; bases unmatched to any gene: 8. Here the CDR3 reads CASSALQGAGNSPLHF. CDR3 DNA sequence: TGTGCCAGCAGTGCGCTACAGGGGGCAGGTAATTCACCCCTCCACTTT.

The chain has TRBV19 and TRBJ1-1; D may be TRBD1 (5 bases). V dropped 5 bases and J dropped 1 base, with 11 bases sitting between them. The CDR3 has 14 residues. CDR1 is LNHDA, CDR2 SQIVND, per germline (reference sequence). CDR3 sequence reads: CASSLTQGNTEAFF. The CDR3 nucleotides read TGTGCCAGTAGTTTGACTCAGGGGAACACTGAAGCTTTCTTT.

This chain uses TRBV18 with TRBJ1-4, with D unclear. Germline lookup yields CDR1 KGHSH and CDR2 LQKENI. V was clipped by 3 bases and J by 8 bases, with 19 bases between them. The CDR3 covers 16 residues. The CDR3 DNA sequence: TGTGCCAGCTCACCCACGCTCGACAAGGGAGGCGAAAAACTGTTTTTT. It yields the protein CASSPTLDKGGEKLFF.

The V gene is TRBV19, the J gene TRBJ2-7, with D perhaps TRBD1 (5 bases). The ends were cut back, 5 bases at V and 2 bases at J, with 13 bases in the middle. There are 14 residues in the CDR3. Germline CDR1 LNHDA, CDR2 SQIVND (reference sequence). The CDR3, as DNA: TGTGCCAGTAGTGCCCAACAGGACACCTACGAGCAGTACTTC. Its protein is CASSAQQDTYEQYF.

The chain is built from TRBV28 and TRBJ1-5, with 8 bases matching TRBD1. Germline V gives CDR1 MDHEN, CDR2 SYDVKM. The CDR3 length is 16 residues. V trimming: 1 base; J trimming: 7 bases; junction bases outside the gene matches: 9. The CDR3 sequence is CASSLFSGGAWQPQHF. In nucleotides, the CDR3 is TGTGCCAGCAGTTTATTCTCAGGGGGCGCATGGCAGCCCCAGCATTTT.

The CDR3 nucleotides are TGTGCCTGGAGTGCAGGACCCGGGGACTATGGCTACACCTTC. Translation gives CAWSAGPGDYGYTF. The chain links TRBV30 to TRBJ1-2; D remains unclear. The V gene's germline CDR1 is GTSNPN and CDR2 SVGIG (reference sequence). This CDR3 is built from 14 residues. Trimming took off 1 base at V and 3 bases at J, with 12 bases between the two ends.

This clone appeared a single time. The rearrangement links TRBV27 to TRBJ2-1; 10 nucleotides agree with TRBD1. V trimming: 3 bases; J trimming: 4 bases; junction bases outside the gene matches: 3. The CDR3 totals 15 residues. The germline gives CDR1 MNHEY, CDR2 SMNVEV (reference sequence). The DNA of the CDR3 is TGTGCCAGCAGTTTCGCGGGACAGGGGTACAATGAGCAGTTCTTC. Amino acid sequence: CASSFAGQGYNEQFF.

This rearrangement joins TRBV13 to TRBJ1-1; D may be TRBD1 (5 bases). CDR1 is PRHDT and CDR2 is FYEKMQ in the germline V gene (reference sequence). The V gene lost 4 bases and the J gene lost 2 bases, with 8 bases spanning the gap. This CDR3 comprises 13 residues. Here the CDR3 DNA reads TGTGCCAGCAGCTCGACAGTAAACACTGAAGCTTTCTTT. It encodes CASSSTVNTEAFF.

This rearrangement joins TRBV27 to TRBJ2-6; possible D gene TRBD1, 6 bases. The germline V gene encodes CDR1 MNHEY and CDR2 SMNVEV (reference sequence). Trimming removed 4 bases from V and 3 bases from J, with 10 bases in between. The CDR3 extends over 15 amino acids. In DNA form, the CDR3 reads TGTGCCAGCAGTTCAACAGGGTATGGGGCCAACGTCCTGACTTTC. It specifies CASSSTGYGANVLTF.

A few counts support this clone. V and J are TRBV5-4 and TRBJ1-2; TRBD1 aligns across 8 bases. This CDR3 is 15 amino acids long. V lost 3 bases and J lost 0; bases outside the gene matches: 4. CDR1 is SGHNT, CDR2 YYREEE, per germline (reference sequence). The CDR3 loop reads CASSSRDRSNYGYTF. The CDR3 region has the DNA TGTGCCAGCAGCTCACGGGACAGGTCTAACTATGGCTACACCTTC.

A few counts support this clone. Other DNA sequences in the sample encode the same CDR3. The J gene is TRBJ1-4, the V gene TRBV5-1, with 8 positions matching TRBD1. V was clipped by 4 bases and J by 8 bases; unmatched bases: 7. CDR1 is SGHRS and CDR2 is YFSETQ in the germline V gene. CDR3 length: 14 amino acids. As DNA, the CDR3 is TGCGCCAGCAGCCCAGGACAGGGAAGGGAAAAACTGTTTTTT. This sequence encodes CASSPGQGREKLFF.

The chain is built from TRBV29-1 and TRBJ1-4; D gene uncertain. Trimming removed 4 bases from V and 4 bases from J, with 7 bases in between. CDR1 and CDR2 from the germline V gene are SQVTM and ANQGSEA. The CDR3 is 12 residues long. Here the CDR3 reads CSVVEFNEKLFF. CDR3 sequence (DNA): TGCAGCGTTGTTGAGTTTAATGAAAAACTGTTTTTT.

This rearrangement joins TRBV5-1 to TRBJ2-3; TRBD2 agrees at 10 bases. The junction had 3 bases not matched to a gene; V was cut back by 2 bases and J by 0 bases. CDR3 length equals 16 residues. CDR1 and CDR2 (germline): SGHRS, YFSETQ. CDR3 region: CASSLLLAGSTDTQYF. DNA of the CDR3: TGCGCCAGCAGCTTATTACTAGCGGGGAGCACAGATACGCAGTATTTT.

This chain uses TRBV7-2 with TRBJ1-3; D is uncertain. This CDR3 comprises 14 residues. V was shortened by 6 bases and J by 2 bases, with 11 bases between the two germline ends. Per germline, CDR1 SGHTA and CDR2 FQGNSA. DNA for the CDR3: TGTGCCAGCAGTTACGGTTCTCCTGGAAACACCATATATTTT. It yields the protein CASSYGSPGNTIYF.

The chain is built from TRBV2 and TRBJ1-3; D is unresolved. The CDR3 is made up of 15 amino acids. CDR1 is SNHLY and CDR2 is FYNNEI in the germline V gene. V gave up 2 bases and J gave up 0 bases, with 8 bases separating them. CDR3 sequence: CASSEQISSGNTIYF. DNA of the CDR3: TGTGCCAGCAGTGAACAGATCAGCTCTGGAAACACCATATATTTT. The full variable domain, in which reference TRBV2 and TRBJ1-3 provide the parts outside the CDR3, is EPEVTQTPSHQVTQMGQEVILRCVPISNHLYFYWYRQILGQKVEFLVSFYNNEISEKSEIFDDQFSVERPDGSNFTLKIRSTKLEDSAMYFCASSEQISSGNTIYFGEGSWLTVV.

The chain has TRBV7-9 and TRBJ2-3; TRBD1 matches at 7 bases. Germline V gives CDR1 SEHNR, CDR2 FQNEAQ (reference sequence). The CDR3 spans 15 residues. The ends lost 1 base at V and 2 bases at J; junction bases unmatched: 3. The CDR3 bases are TGTGCCAGCAGCTTAGGGGGACAGAACACAGATACGCAGTATTTT. Translation: CASSLGGQNTDTQYF.

This chain uses TRBV7-2 with TRBJ1-3; 7 bases align to TRBD1. CDR1 is SGHTA, CDR2 FQGNSA, per germline. The junction had 6 bases not matched to a gene; V was cut back by 3 bases and J by 4 bases. The CDR3 is 15 amino acids. As DNA, the CDR3 is TGTGCCAGCAGCTTGTCAGGACAGGTCGGAAACACCATATATTTT. Translating gives CASSLSGQVGNTIYF.

This chain uses TRBV24-1 with TRBJ2-1; no reliable D call. The V gene's germline CDR1 is KGHDR and CDR2 SFDVKD. The CDR3 is made up of 13 amino acids. The V and J ends lost 4 bases and 10 bases respectively, with 13 bases between them. CDR3 sequence reads: CATSDGAVKEQFF. The CDR3 region has the DNA TGTGCCACCAGTGACGGCGCGGTAAAAGAGCAGTTCTTC.

The V and J genes are TRBV11-2 and TRBJ1-6; D remains unclear. V was shortened by 5 bases and J by 5 bases, with 13 bases between the two germline ends. This CDR3 comprises 15 residues. From germline, CDR1 is SGHAT and CDR2 FQNNGV. This CDR3 reads CASSGRGINNSPLHF. The CDR3 DNA sequence: TGTGCCAGCAGCGGCCGGGGTATCAATAATTCACCCCTCCACTTT.

The chain uses TRBV5-5 and TRBJ1-1; 8 bases fit TRBD1. The CDR3 loop spans 14 amino acids. Trimming took 0 bases from V and 4 from J; bases not matched to a gene: 2. Per the germline V gene, CDR1 is SGHKS and CDR2 is YYEKEE (reference sequence). CDR3 nucleotide sequence: TGTGCCAGCAGCTTGGACAGGGGGAGCACTGAAGCTTTCTTT. Amino acid sequence: CASSLDRGSTEAFF.

J is TRBJ2-1 and V is TRBV2; D is perhaps TRBD1 (6 bases). V gave up 5 bases and J gave up 0 bases, with 11 bases separating them. The CDR3 contains 15 residues. CDR1 is SNHLY, CDR2 FYNNEI, per germline. The CDR3: CASSSGQISYNEQFF. The CDR3 coding sequence is TGTGCCAGCAGTTCCGGACAGATCTCCTACAATGAGCAGTTCTTC.

V is TRBV30 and J is TRBJ2-1, with D tentatively TRBD2 (6 bases). The V gene's germline CDR1 is GTSNPN and CDR2 SVGIG (reference sequence). Between the trimmed V and J ends, which lost 0 bases and 7 bases, there was a span of 10 bases. The CDR3 covers 13 residues. The chain's CDR3 is CAWSVAGRNEQFF. CDR3 bases: TGTGCCTGGAGTGTAGCAGGGAGGAATGAGCAGTTCTTC.

This chain links TRBV9 with TRBJ1-2; TRBD1 matches at 7 bases. Germline trimming cut 2 bases from V and 7 bases from J; bases unmatched to any gene: 2. Germline V lookup: CDR1 SGDLS, CDR2 YYNGEE. CDR3 length equals 12 residues. DNA of the CDR3: TGTGCCAGCAGCGTCGGGACAGCTGGCTACACCTTC. Its protein is CASSVGTAGYTF.

The rearrangement links TRBV5-1 to TRBJ2-1, with a tentative D call TRBD1 (5 bases). This CDR3 spans 13 amino acids. Germline assignment: CDR1 SGHRS and CDR2 YFSETQ. Trimming pared 4 bases from V and 3 bases from J, leaving 8 bases between. Here the CDR3 reads CASSTDSYNEQFF. CDR3 coding DNA: TGCGCCAGCAGCACTGACAGCTACAATGAGCAGTTCTTC.

This chain connects TRBV5-1 to TRBJ2-7; 7 nucleotides line up with TRBD1. CDR3 length: 12 residues. Germline V CDR1 and CDR2: SGHRS, YFSETQ. J was trimmed by 6 bases and V by 4 bases; bases with no gene match: 4. The CDR3 region has the DNA TGCGCCAGCAGCAGGGACAGCGGCGAGCAGTACTTC. Its protein product is CASSRDSGEQYF.